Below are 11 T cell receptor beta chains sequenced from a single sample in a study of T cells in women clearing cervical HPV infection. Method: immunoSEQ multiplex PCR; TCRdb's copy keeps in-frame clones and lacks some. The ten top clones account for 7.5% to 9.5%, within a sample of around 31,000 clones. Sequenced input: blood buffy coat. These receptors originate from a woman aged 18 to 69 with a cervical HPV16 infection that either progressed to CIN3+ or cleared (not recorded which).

CDR3 bases read: TGTGCCAGCAGCTTGGAACAGCTAACGGGC. It is translated as CASSLEQLTG. The whole CDR3 reads CASSLEQLTGYTF. This rearrangement joins TRBV5-5 to TRBJ1-2; D is ambiguous. The read halts 3 residues ahead of the CDR3 end, with the missing end drawn from the germline J gene. Per germline, CDR1 SGHKS and CDR2 YYEKEE (reference sequence). The CDR3 runs to 13 residues. The whole variable domain, filled in from reference TRBV5-5 and TRBJ1-2, reads DAGVTQSPTHLIKTRGQQVTLRCSPISGHKSVSWYQQVLGQGPQFIFQYYEKEERGRGNFPDRFSARQFPNYSSELNVNALLLGDSALYLCASSLEQLTGYTFGSGTRLTVV.

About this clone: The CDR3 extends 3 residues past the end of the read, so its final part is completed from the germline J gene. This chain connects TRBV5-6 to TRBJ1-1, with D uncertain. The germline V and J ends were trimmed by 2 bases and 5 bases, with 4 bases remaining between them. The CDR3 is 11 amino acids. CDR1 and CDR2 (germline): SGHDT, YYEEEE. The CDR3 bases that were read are TGTGCCAGCAGCTTTTATACTGAA. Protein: CASSFYTE. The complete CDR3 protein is CASSFYTEAFF.

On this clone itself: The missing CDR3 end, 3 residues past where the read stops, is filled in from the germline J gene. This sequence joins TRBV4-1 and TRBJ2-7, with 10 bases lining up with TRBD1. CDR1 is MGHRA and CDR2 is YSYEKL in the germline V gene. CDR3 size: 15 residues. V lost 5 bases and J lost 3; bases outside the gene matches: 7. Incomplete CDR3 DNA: TGCGCCAGCAGCGCAACCGGGACAGGGGACTACGAG. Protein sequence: CASSATGTGDYE. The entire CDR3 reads CASSATGTGDYEQYF.

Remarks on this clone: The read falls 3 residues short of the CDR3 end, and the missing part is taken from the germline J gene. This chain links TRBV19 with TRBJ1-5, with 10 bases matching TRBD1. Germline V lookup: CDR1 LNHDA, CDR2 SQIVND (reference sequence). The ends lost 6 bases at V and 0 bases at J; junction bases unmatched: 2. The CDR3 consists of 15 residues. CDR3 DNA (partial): TGTGCCAGTAGGGACAGGGGGGGTAGCAATCAGCCC. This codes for CASRDRGGSNQP. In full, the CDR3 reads CASRDRGGSNQPQHF.

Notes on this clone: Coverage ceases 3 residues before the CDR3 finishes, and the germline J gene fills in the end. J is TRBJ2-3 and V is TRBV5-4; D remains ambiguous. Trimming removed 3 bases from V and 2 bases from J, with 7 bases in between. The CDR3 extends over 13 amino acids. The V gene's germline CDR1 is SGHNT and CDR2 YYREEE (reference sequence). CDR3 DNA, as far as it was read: TGTGCCAGCAGCTCGGTCCTCACAGATACG. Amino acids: CASSSVLTDT. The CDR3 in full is CASSSVLTDTQYF.

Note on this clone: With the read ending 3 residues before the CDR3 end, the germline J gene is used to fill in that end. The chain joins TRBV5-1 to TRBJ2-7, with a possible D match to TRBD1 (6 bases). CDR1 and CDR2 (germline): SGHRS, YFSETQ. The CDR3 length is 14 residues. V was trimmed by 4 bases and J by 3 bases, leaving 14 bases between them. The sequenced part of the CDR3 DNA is TGCGCCAGCAGCCTTGGGACATCTTACTACGAG. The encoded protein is CASSLGTSYYE. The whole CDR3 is CASSLGTSYYEQYF. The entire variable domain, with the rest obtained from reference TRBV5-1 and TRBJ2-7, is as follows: KAGVTQTPRYLIKTRGQQVTLSCSPISGHRSVSWYQQTPGQGLQFLFEYFSETQRNKGNFPGRFSGRQFSNSRSEMNVSTLELGDSALYLCASSLGTSYYEQYFGPGTRLTVT.

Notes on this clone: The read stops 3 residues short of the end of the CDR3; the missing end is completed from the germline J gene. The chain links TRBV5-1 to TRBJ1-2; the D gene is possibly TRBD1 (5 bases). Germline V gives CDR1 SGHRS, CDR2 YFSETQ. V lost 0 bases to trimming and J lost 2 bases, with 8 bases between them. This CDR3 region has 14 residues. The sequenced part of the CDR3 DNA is TGCGCCAGCAGCTTGGACAGGCGGAACTATGGC. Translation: CASSLDRRNYG. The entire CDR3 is CASSLDRRNYGYTF.

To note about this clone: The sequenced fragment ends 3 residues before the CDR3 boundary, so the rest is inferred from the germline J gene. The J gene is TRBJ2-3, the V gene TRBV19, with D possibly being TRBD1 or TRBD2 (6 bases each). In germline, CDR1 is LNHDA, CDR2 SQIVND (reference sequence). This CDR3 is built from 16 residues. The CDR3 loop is CASSVGAGPTQETQYF. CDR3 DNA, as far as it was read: TGTGCCAGTAGTGTGGGGGCGGGACCAACACAAGAGACG.

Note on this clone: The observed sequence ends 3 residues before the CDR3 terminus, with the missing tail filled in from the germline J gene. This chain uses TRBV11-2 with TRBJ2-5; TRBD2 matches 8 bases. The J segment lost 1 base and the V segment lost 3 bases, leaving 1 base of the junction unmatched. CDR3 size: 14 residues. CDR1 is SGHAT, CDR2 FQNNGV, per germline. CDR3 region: CASSFTSGQETQYF. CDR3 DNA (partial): TGTGCCAGCAGCTTCACTAGCGGCCAAGAGACC.

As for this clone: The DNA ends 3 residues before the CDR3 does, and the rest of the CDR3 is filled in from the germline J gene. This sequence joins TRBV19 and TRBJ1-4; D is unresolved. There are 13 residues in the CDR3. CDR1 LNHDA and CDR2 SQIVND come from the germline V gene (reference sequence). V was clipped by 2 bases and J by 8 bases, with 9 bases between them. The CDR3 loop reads CASSINSGEKLFF. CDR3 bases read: TGTGCCAGTAGTATAAACAGCGGGGAAAAA.

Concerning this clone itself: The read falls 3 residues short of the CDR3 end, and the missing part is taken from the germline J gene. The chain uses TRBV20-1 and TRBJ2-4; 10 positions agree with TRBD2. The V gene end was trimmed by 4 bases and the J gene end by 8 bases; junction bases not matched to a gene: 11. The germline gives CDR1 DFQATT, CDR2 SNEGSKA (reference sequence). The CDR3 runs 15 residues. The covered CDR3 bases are TGCAGTGCTATAGAGCGGGAGGGCCCGGTTGACATT. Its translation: CSAIEREGPVDI. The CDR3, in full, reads CSAIEREGPVDIQYF.